Included here is one T cell receptor (beta chain) sequence, with context. V lost 5 bases, J lost 3 bases, and 11 bases lay in between. CDR3 length: 13 amino acids. Per the germline V gene, CDR1 is SQVTM and CDR2 is ANQGSEA. These data are taken from a study of blood T cell repertoires in COVID-19. Study-wide background: Some COVID-19 samples were acute and others convalescent; all came from the United States, Italy and Spain. T cells, B-cell-depleted T cells, or PBMCs provided the cDNA or gDNA that served as material.

Source study methods: Using reference gene primer amplification, nucleated cell counts were estimated. This table comes from immunoSEQ multiplex PCR, and its TCRdb copy is limited to in-frame clones, with some not included. V and J calls and clone size are those listed in that table; D and trimming were worked out from the DNA. This table holds more than 150,000 clones, roughly 80% found once. This TCR was recovered from a man aged 45-60 years who had recovered from COVID-19. The V call is TRBV29-1, the J call TRBJ2-1; D uncertain. The sample taken for sequencing was peripheral blood. The CDR3 loop reads CSVLHPSYNEQFF. CDR3 bases: TGCAGCGTTCTCCACCCTAGCTACAATGAGCAGTTCTTC.